This T cell receptor beta chain is from a study of cytomegalovirus exposure and HLA in healthy donors. A word on this clone: Its target is not known.

The PCR used 60 Vbeta and 13 Jbeta primers. Data came from immunoSEQ multiplex PCR; TCRdb stores just in-frame clones and leaves some out. The table lists 130,000 or so clones, roughly four fifths of them singletons. General study points: Most TCR sequences showed up rarely, but some public TCRs showed up in many donors. The study carried out a later analysis of TCR beta sequences. It associated under 20,000 of them with specific HLA alleles at a false discovery rate of 0.05. Earlier analysis yielded a pattern in which most TCR beta V segments were productive about 87% or about 30% of the time.

Germline V gives CDR1 SGDLS, CDR2 YYNGEE. The CDR3 length is 13 residues. Trimming removed 0 bases from V and 8 bases from J, with 10 bases in between. Input material: PBMCs. This TCR derives from a woman aged 60 to 75 in good health and CMV-seronegative. The V and J genes are TRBV9 and TRBJ2-3; D is perhaps TRBD2 (5 bases). The CDR3 DNA is TGTGCCAGCAGCGTAGAGGCCGGAGGTACGCAGTATTTT. Translated, it gives CASSVEAGGTQYF.